The clone carrying this T cell receptor (beta chain) was detected only once. The sample comes from a study of blood T cell repertoires in COVID-19. Assay: immunoSEQ multiplex PCR; the TCRdb copy retains only in-frame clones and omits some. The sample shows some 110,000 clones, about 83% of them seen only once. Germline V gene data show CDR1 as ENHRY and CDR2 as SYGVKD. CDR3 size: 15 residues. V was trimmed by 0 bases and J by 6 bases, leaving 12 bases between them. This study enrolled people aged roughly 18 to 100 from 20 to 25 US geographic areas. The rearrangement links TRBV10-3 to TRBJ1-5, with D perhaps matching TRBD1 (6 bases). Specimen: PBMCs or T cells enriched from blood (not recorded which). This sequence was found in a woman in her twenties or thirties who had recovered from COVID-19. The CDR3 DNA sequence: TGTGCCATCAGTGAGTCTGATAGGGGGAGTCAGCCCCAGCATTTT. Encoded protein: CAISESDRGSQPQHF.